A selection of T cell receptor beta chains follows, all from one sample in a study of T cells in localized non-small cell lung cancer. The repertoire was sequenced with immunoSEQ multiplex PCR; TCRdb's copy has only in-frame clones and lacks some. Found here are some 50,000 clones, around 84% of them singletons; the top ten hold roughly a sixth. Sequences were derived from PBMCs, sampled before any cancer treatment. Receptor source: a female donor with stage II lung adenocarcinoma. The CDR3 runs from the conserved cysteine through the conserved F or W. A D gene is named only where the DNA matches it firmly. A clone size is listed for some rows: how often the clone was seen (once, few, many), or a class if it is expanded.

clone size: once; D gene: -; J gene: TRBJ2-3; V gene: TRBV18; CDR3 protein: CASSPQGHTDTQYF; CDR3 DNA: TGTGCCAGCTCACCACAGGGGCACACAGATACGCAGTATTTT
clone size: once; D gene: -; J gene: TRBJ2-1; V gene: TRBV14; CDR3 protein: CASSGEYSYNEQFF; CDR3 DNA: TGTGCCAGCAGCGGGGAGTACAGCTACAATGAGCAGTTCTTC
clone size: -; D gene: -; J gene: TRBJ2-7; V gene: TRBV27; CDR3 protein: CASSLRGHSPYEQYF; CDR3 DNA: TGTGCCAGCAGCCTTCGTGGACATTCTCCGTACGAGCAGTACTTC
clone size: -; D gene: TRBD1; J gene: TRBJ2-7; V gene: TRBV9; CDR3 protein: CASSLRDRSYEQYF; CDR3 DNA: TGTGCCAGCAGCCTAAGGGACAGATCTTACGAGCAGTACTTC
clone size: -; D gene: -; J gene: TRBJ1-2; V gene: TRBV29-1; CDR3 protein: CSVGTNQGAVSGYTF; CDR3 DNA: TGCAGCGTTGGGACGAACCAGGGTGCAGTTAGTGGCTACACCTTC
clone size: -; D gene: TRBD1; J gene: TRBJ1-1; V gene: TRBV5-1; CDR3 protein: CASSVGTGVMNTEAFF; CDR3 DNA: TGCGCCAGCAGCGTAGGGACAGGCGTAATGAACACTGAAGCTTTCTTT
clone size: -; D gene: -; J gene: TRBJ1-1; V gene: TRBV11-2; CDR3 protein: CASSGRWNTEAFF; CDR3 DNA: TGTGCCAGCTCAGGGCGGTGGAACACTGAAGCTTTCTTT
clone size: -; D gene: -; J gene: TRBJ1-3; V gene: TRBV15; CDR3 protein: CATSRKTGSGNTIYF; CDR3 DNA: TGTGCCACCAGCAGGAAAACAGGGTCCGGAAACACCATATATTTT
clone size: -; D gene: TRBD1; J gene: TRBJ2-7; V gene: TRBV13; CDR3 protein: CASTPRTGKDYEQYF; CDR3 DNA: TGTGCCAGCACCCCCCGGACAGGGAAGGACTACGAGCAGTACTTC
clone size: -; D gene: -; J gene: TRBJ2-7; V gene: TRBV9; CDR3 protein: CASSEGLTPYEQYF; CDR3 DNA: TGTGCCAGCAGCGAGGGGCTCACCCCCTACGAGCAGTACTTC
clone size: -; D gene: -; J gene: TRBJ2-7; V gene: TRBV5-1; CDR3 protein: CASSFRAETYEQYF; CDR3 DNA: TGCGCCAGCAGCTTCAGGGCTGAAACCTACGAGCAGTACTTC
clone size: -; D gene: -; J gene: TRBJ2-7; V gene: TRBV7-9; CDR3 protein: CASSFSSSYEQYF; CDR3 DNA: TGTGCCAGCAGCTTCTCCAGCTCCTACGAGCAGTACTTC
clone size: -; D gene: TRBD2; J gene: TRBJ2-1; V gene: TRBV5-1; CDR3 protein: CASSGAGGSYNEQFF; CDR3 DNA: TGCGCCAGCAGCGGAGCGGGGGGTTCCTACAATGAGCAGTTCTTC
clone size: -; D gene: TRBD1; J gene: TRBJ1-1; V gene: TRBV10-1; CDR3 protein: CATRGQGVWDTEAFF; CDR3 DNA: TGCGCCACCAGGGGACAGGGGGTCTGGGACACTGAAGCTTTCTTT
clone size: -; D gene: -; J gene: TRBJ1-2; V gene: TRBV13; CDR3 protein: CASRRSNYGYTF; CDR3 DNA: TGTGCCAGCAGGAGGTCTAACTATGGCTACACCTTC
clone size: -; D gene: -; J gene: TRBJ2-5; V gene: TRBV5-1; CDR3 protein: CASSLSRGEETQYF; CDR3 DNA: TGCGCCAGCAGCTTGAGCAGGGGGGAAGAGACCCAGTACTTC
clone size: -; D gene: TRBD1; J gene: TRBJ1-6; V gene: TRBV5-4; CDR3 protein: CASSLEQGAGSPLHF; CDR3 DNA: TGTGCCAGCAGCTTGGAGCAGGGGGCAGGTTCACCCCTCCACTTT
clone size: -; D gene: -; J gene: TRBJ2-3; V gene: TRBV5-1; CDR3 protein: CASSPGQRSTDTQYF; CDR3 DNA: TGCGCCAGCAGCCCGGGACAACGTTCCACAGATACGCAGTATTTT
clone size: -; D gene: -; J gene: TRBJ2-2; V gene: TRBV10-3; CDR3 protein: CAISELGDTGELFF; CDR3 DNA: TGTGCCATCAGTGAGCTAGGAGACACCGGGGAGCTGTTTTTT
clone size: -; D gene: -; J gene: TRBJ2-2; V gene: TRBV30; CDR3 protein: CAWRDANTGELFF; CDR3 DNA: TGTGCCTGGAGGGACGCCAACACCGGGGAGCTGTTTTTT
clone size: -; D gene: -; J gene: TRBJ1-2; V gene: TRBV6-5; CDR3 protein: CASRTDGTRGGYTF; CDR3 DNA: TGTGCCAGCAGGACCGACGGGACCCGGGGCGGCTACACCTTC
clone size: once; D gene: -; J gene: TRBJ1-3; V gene: TRBV6-1; CDR3 protein: CASSARQDHSGNTIYF; CDR3 DNA: TGTGCCAGCAGTGCTAGACAGGACCACTCTGGAAACACCATATATTTT
clone size: once; D gene: -; J gene: TRBJ1-1; V gene: TRBV6-6; CDR3 protein: CASSYDRKNTEAFF; CDR3 DNA: TGTGCCAGCAGTTACGACAGAAAGAACACTGAAGCTTTCTTT
clone size: once; D gene: -; J gene: TRBJ2-7; V gene: TRBV19; CDR3 protein: CASSIAATLNYEQYF; CDR3 DNA: TGTGCCAGTAGTATAGCGGCCACTCTCAACTACGAGCAGTACTTC
clone size: -; D gene: TRBD1; J gene: TRBJ1-4; V gene: TRBV6-1; CDR3 protein: CASSEGDRGIWEKLFF; CDR3 DNA: TGTGCCAGCAGTGAAGGGGACAGGGGCATTTGGGAAAAACTGTTTTTT
clone size: -; D gene: TRBD1; J gene: TRBJ2-7; V gene: TRBV10-1; CDR3 protein: CASSEDRVYEQYF; CDR3 DNA: TGCGCCAGCAGCGAGGACAGGGTTTACGAGCAGTACTTC
clone size: medium-sized; D gene: -; J gene: TRBJ1-1; V gene: TRBV6-1; CDR3 protein: CASSEEAPTEAFF; CDR3 DNA: TGTGCCAGCAGTGAAGAGGCGCCCACTGAAGCTTTCTTT
clone size: -; D gene: TRBD1; J gene: TRBJ2-3; V gene: TRBV5-1; CDR3 protein: CASSQDRGRTDTQYF; CDR3 DNA: TGCGCCAGCAGCCAAGACAGGGGAAGGACAGATACGCAGTATTTT
clone size: -; D gene: TRBD2; J gene: TRBJ2-5; V gene: TRBV6-5; CDR3 protein: CASTTGLATETQYF; CDR3 DNA: TGTGCCAGCACTACCGGACTAGCGACGGAGACCCAGTACTTC
clone size: once; D gene: -; J gene: TRBJ1-4; V gene: TRBV5-6; CDR3 protein: CASSPGAGGEGKLFF; CDR3 DNA: TGTGCCAGCAGCCCGGGCGCGGGGGGCGAGGGAAAACTGTTTTTT
clone size: -; D gene: TRBD1; J gene: TRBJ2-7; V gene: TRBV5-1; CDR3 protein: CASSRDSNSEQYF; CDR3 DNA: TGCGCCAGCAGCCGGGACAGCAACTCCGAGCAGTACTTC
clone size: -; D gene: TRBD1; J gene: TRBJ2-1; V gene: TRBV7-7; CDR3 protein: CASSLEVTGGNEQFF; CDR3 DNA: TGTGCCAGCAGCTTAGAAGTTACAGGGGGCAATGAGCAGTTCTTC
clone size: -; D gene: -; J gene: TRBJ1-5; V gene: TRBV6-5; CDR3 protein: CASSGGAGRNQPQHF; CDR3 DNA: TGTGCCAGCAGTGGGGGGGCGGGCCGCAATCAGCCCCAGCATTTT
clone size: -; D gene: TRBD1; J gene: TRBJ1-2; V gene: TRBV19; CDR3 protein: CASSVPQGVYGYTF; CDR3 DNA: TGTGCCAGTAGTGTCCCCCAGGGGGTCTATGGCTACACCTTC
clone size: -; D gene: -; J gene: TRBJ1-2; V gene: TRBV4-1; CDR3 protein: CASSQGNRDGYTF; CDR3 DNA: TGCGCCAGCAGCCAAGGGAACCGAGATGGCTACACCTTC
clone size: -; D gene: -; J gene: TRBJ1-5; V gene: TRBV6-1; CDR3 protein: CASSEDWSRYQPQHF; CDR3 DNA: TGTGCCAGCAGTGAAGACTGGAGTCGATATCAGCCCCAGCATTTT
clone size: -; D gene: -; J gene: TRBJ1-6; V gene: TRBV5-3; CDR3 protein: CARSRVRENSPLHF; CDR3 DNA: TGTGCCAGAAGCCGAGTAAGGGAGAATTCACCCCTCCACTTT
clone size: -; D gene: -; J gene: TRBJ1-1; V gene: TRBV5-1; CDR3 protein: CASSPETANTEAFF; CDR3 DNA: TGCGCCAGCAGCCCCGAGACAGCGAACACTGAAGCTTTCTTT
clone size: -; D gene: -; J gene: TRBJ1-1; V gene: TRBV7-9; CDR3 protein: CASSLDRITEAFF; CDR3 DNA: TGTGCCAGCAGCTTAGATAGGATCACTGAAGCTTTCTTT
clone size: once; D gene: TRBD1; J gene: TRBJ2-2; V gene: TRBV6-4; CDR3 protein: CASGYETGQSTGELFF; CDR3 DNA: TGTGCCAGCGGATACGAAACGGGACAGAGTACCGGGGAGCTGTTTTTT
clone size: -; D gene: TRBD1; J gene: TRBJ2-1; V gene: TRBV5-6; CDR3 protein: CASSSGTPGTGYNEQFF; CDR3 DNA: TGTGCCAGCAGCTCGGGGACTCCCGGGACAGGCTACAATGAGCAGTTCTTC
clone size: -; D gene: -; J gene: TRBJ2-2; V gene: TRBV4-1; CDR3 protein: CASSQDRQVGGELFF; CDR3 DNA: TGCGCCAGCAGCCAAGACAGACAGGTGGGCGGGGAGCTGTTTTTT
clone size: -; D gene: -; J gene: TRBJ2-2; V gene: TRBV2; CDR3 protein: CASSDDTGELFF; CDR3 DNA: TGTGCCAGCAGTGACGACACCGGGGAGCTGTTTTTT
clone size: -; D gene: -; J gene: TRBJ1-2; V gene: TRBV5-4; CDR3 protein: CASSPRDIYGYTF; CDR3 DNA: TGTGCCAGCAGCCCCCGGGACATCTATGGCTACACCTTC
clone size: -; D gene: -; J gene: TRBJ1-6; V gene: TRBV19; CDR3 protein: CASINNPGQLNSPLHF; CDR3 DNA: TGTGCCAGTATCAATAATCCGGGACAACTAAATTCACCCCTCCACTTT
clone size: -; D gene: -; J gene: TRBJ1-2; V gene: TRBV19; CDR3 protein: CASSRANYGYTF; CDR3 DNA: TGTGCCAGTAGTAGGGCTAACTATGGCTACACCTTC